This is a list of T cell receptor beta chains from one sample in a study of CD8+ T cells in alopecia areata. Using immunoSEQ multiplex PCR, the repertoire was profiled, and TCRdb retains in-frame clones only, with some absent. The sample holds about 160,000 clones, roughly two thirds seen once. The source material was CD4+ T cells sorted from blood, sampled at week 4, from a patient treated with tofacitinib. The origin of the receptors is a human donor with alopecia areata. The CDR3 runs from the conserved cysteine through the conserved F or W. The order of the fields is clone size, V gene, D gene, J gene, CDR3 protein, CDR3 DNA. D genes are given only for firm matches. Rows give clone size only sometimes, using once, few, many, or a class for an expanded clone.

size: once; V: TRBV2; D: .; J: TRBJ2-5; CDR3: CASSRGQETQYF; DNA: TGTGCCAGCAGCCGGGGTCAAGAGACCCAGTACTTC
size: .; V: TRBV4-1; D: .; J: TRBJ2-1; CDR3: CASSQNGGASYNEQFF; DNA: TGCGCCAGCAGCCAAAATGGCGGGGCCTCCTACAATGAGCAGTTCTTC
size: once; V: TRBV30; D: .; J: TRBJ1-1; CDR3: CAWSVGLNTEAFF; DNA: TGTGCCTGGAGTGTTGGACTGAACACTGAAGCTTTCTTT
size: few; V: TRBV29-1; D: .; J: TRBJ1-4; CDR3: CSVDPGSNEKLFF; DNA: TGCAGCGTTGATCCAGGGTCAAATGAAAAACTGTTTTTT
size: .; V: TRBV6-5; D: TRBD1; J: TRBJ1-1; CDR3: CASSSQGARAFF; DNA: TGTGCCAGCAGTTCACAGGGGGCTAGAGCTTTCTTT
size: .; V: TRBV5-1; D: .; J: TRBJ1-2; CDR3: CASSLAGGNYGYTF; DNA: TGCGCCAGCAGCTTGGCGGGCGGAAACTATGGCTACACCTTC
size: .; V: TRBV7-9; D: TRBD1; J: TRBJ2-1; CDR3: CASSSPGQGVDEQFF; DNA: TGTGCCAGCAGCTCTCCGGGACAGGGTGTGGATGAGCAGTTCTTC
size: .; V: TRBV7-3; D: .; J: TRBJ1-6; CDR3: CASSRGAGKGSPLHF; DNA: TGTGCCAGCAGCCGCGGGGCAGGAAAAGGTTCACCCCTCCACTTT
size: .; V: TRBV7-8; D: .; J: TRBJ1-2; CDR3: CASSSPHGYTF; DNA: TGTGCCAGCAGCTCCCCCCATGGCTACACCTTC
size: .; V: TRBV10-3; D: TRBD1; J: TRBJ2-1; CDR3: CAIRGQDKTPATQFF; DNA: TGTGCCATCAGGGGACAGGATAAGACCCCAGCGACGCAGTTCTTC
size: few; V: TRBV5-1; D: .; J: TRBJ2-2; CDR3: CASSEDSNTGELFF; DNA: TGCGCCAGCAGCGAGGACAGCAACACCGGGGAGCTGTTTTTT
size: .; V: TRBV29-1; D: .; J: TRBJ1-6; CDR3: CSVWDGGNSPLHF; DNA: TGCAGCGTGTGGGACGGAGGCAATTCACCCCTCCACTTT
size: .; V: TRBV19; D: TRBD1; J: TRBJ2-5; CDR3: CAGQQGVGETQYF; DNA: TGTGCCGGACAACAGGGGGTTGGGGAGACCCAGTACTTC
size: .; V: TRBV7-2; D: TRBD2; J: TRBJ2-1; CDR3: CASSLYRLATYNEQFF; DNA: TGTGCCAGCAGCTTATACCGACTAGCGACCTACAATGAGCAGTTCTTC
size: .; V: TRBV11-2; D: .; J: TRBJ1-3; CDR3: CASRSLQGSAGNTIYF; DNA: TGTGCCAGCAGGAGCCTGCAGGGGTCCGCTGGAAACACCATATATTTT
size: few; V: TRBV13; D: .; J: TRBJ1-2; CDR3: CASSLGGRYGYTF; DNA: TGTGCCAGCAGCTTAGGAGGGCGCTATGGCTACACCTTC
size: few; V: TRBV28; D: .; J: TRBJ1-4; CDR3: CASRRDGRFEKLFF; DNA: TGTGCCAGCCGTCGGGACGGTCGATTTGAAAAACTGTTTTTT
size: .; V: TRBV5-1; D: .; J: TRBJ2-7; CDR3: CASSLGQIYEQYF; DNA: TGCGCCAGCAGCTTGGGACAGATATACGAGCAGTACTTC
size: few; V: TRBV6-5; D: TRBD1; J: TRBJ2-6; CDR3: CASRDRGGGANVLTF; DNA: TGTGCCAGCAGAGACAGGGGCGGTGGGGCCAACGTCCTGACTTTC
size: .; V: TRBV25-1; D: TRBD2; J: TRBJ2-1; CDR3: CASLAGGLLHEQFF; DNA: TGTGCCAGCTTAGCGGGGGGGCTGTTGCATGAGCAGTTCTTC
size: few; V: TRBV18; D: TRBD1; J: TRBJ1-2; CDR3: CASSPTMGGTDYGYTF; DNA: TGTGCCAGCTCACCAACAATGGGTGGGACAGACTATGGCTACACCTTC
size: .; V: TRBV15; D: .; J: TRBJ2-1; CDR3: CATSPEDGESIEQFF; DNA: TGTGCCACCAGCCCCGAGGACGGGGAATCAATTGAGCAGTTCTTC
size: .; V: TRBV29-1; D: .; J: TRBJ1-3; CDR3: CSVEVGIGNTIYF; DNA: TGCAGCGTTGAAGTGGGGATCGGAAACACCATATATTTT
size: .; V: TRBV30; D: .; J: TRBJ1-4; CDR3: CAWSREKLFF; DNA: TGTGCCTGGAGTCGGGAAAAACTGTTTTTT
size: .; V: TRBV4-2; D: .; J: TRBJ1-5; CDR3: CASSQENQPQHF; DNA: TGTGCCAGCAGCCAGGAGAATCAGCCCCAGCATTTT
size: .; V: TRBV27; D: .; J: TRBJ1-2; CDR3: CASSLGRTVYGYTF; DNA: TGTGCCAGCAGTTTAGGACGGACTGTCTATGGCTACACCTTC
size: .; V: TRBV7-3; D: .; J: TRBJ2-5; CDR3: CASSLARGAQETQYF; DNA: TGTGCCAGCAGCCTCGCTCGGGGGGCTCAAGAGACCCAGTACTTC
size: .; V: TRBV5-6; D: TRBD1; J: TRBJ1-3; CDR3: CASSLGQGYGNTIYF; DNA: TGTGCCAGCAGCTTAGGACAGGGGTATGGAAACACCATATATTTT
size: .; V: TRBV6-5; D: .; J: TRBJ2-3; CDR3: CASSRQVSTDTQYF; DNA: TGTGCCAGCAGCCGACAGGTCAGCACAGATACGCAGTATTTT
size: .; V: TRBV7-9; D: .; J: TRBJ2-5; CDR3: CASSPTRAGETQYF; DNA: TGTGCCAGCAGCCCGACAAGGGCAGGAGAGACCCAGTACTTC
size: .; V: TRBV29-1; D: .; J: TRBJ2-2; CDR3: CSVKLPNQPTGELFF; DNA: TGCAGCGTGAAACTACCCAACCAACCCACCGGGGAGCTGTTTTTT
size: .; V: TRBV5-1; D: .; J: TRBJ2-3; CDR3: CASSPFGRGDTQYF; DNA: TGCGCCAGCAGCCCGTTCGGAAGGGGAGATACGCAGTATTTT
size: .; V: TRBV7-6; D: .; J: TRBJ2-5; CDR3: CASSSTSTETQYF; DNA: TGTGCCAGCAGCTCAACATCTACGGAGACCCAGTACTTC
size: .; V: TRBV29-1; D: .; J: TRBJ1-1; CDR3: CSVVVRGLGAFF; DNA: TGCAGCGTTGTTGTTCGGGGGCTGGGAGCTTTCTTT
size: few; V: TRBV15; D: TRBD1; J: TRBJ1-2; CDR3: CATSRPGTGLHGYTF; DNA: TGTGCCACCAGCAGACCGGGGACAGGGCTTCATGGCTACACCTTC
size: few; V: TRBV7-9; D: TRBD1; J: TRBJ1-6; CDR3: CASSGGTGGNSPLHF; DNA: TGTGCCAGCAGCGGCGGGACAGGGGGTAATTCACCCCTCCACTTT
size: .; V: TRBV18; D: .; J: TRBJ2-7; CDR3: CASSPQSSEQYF; DNA: TGTGCCAGCTCACCTCAGTCTTCCGAGCAGTACTTC
size: once; V: TRBV18; D: .; J: TRBJ2-7; CDR3: CASSPLRRGAYEQYF; DNA: TGTGCCAGCTCACCACTACGGCGCGGGGCGTACGAGCAGTACTTC
size: few; V: TRBV5-1; D: .; J: TRBJ1-2; CDR3: CASSLGTSNYGYTF; DNA: TGCGCCAGCAGCTTGGGTACCTCTAACTATGGCTACACCTTC
size: .; V: TRBV25-1; D: .; J: TRBJ2-7; CDR3: CASSDSGRYEQYF; DNA: TGTGCCAGCAGTGATTCCGGCCGCTACGAGCAGTACTTC
size: .; V: TRBV29-1; D: .; J: TRBJ1-1; CDR3: CSVVTGWDTEAFF; DNA: TGCAGCGTTGTAACGGGCTGGGACACTGAAGCTTTCTTT